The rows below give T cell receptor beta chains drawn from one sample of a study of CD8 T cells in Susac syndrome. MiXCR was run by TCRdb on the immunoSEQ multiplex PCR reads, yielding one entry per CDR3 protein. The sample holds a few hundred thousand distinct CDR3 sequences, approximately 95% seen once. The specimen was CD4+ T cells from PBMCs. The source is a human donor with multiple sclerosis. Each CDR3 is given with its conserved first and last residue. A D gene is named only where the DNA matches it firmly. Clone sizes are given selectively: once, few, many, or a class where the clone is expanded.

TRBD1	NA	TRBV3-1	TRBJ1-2	CASSPNGQGRSYGYTF	TGTGCCAGCAGCCCTAACGGACAGGGACGGTCCTATGGCTACACCTTC
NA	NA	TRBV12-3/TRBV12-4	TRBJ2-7	CASSLEGRSLYEQYF	TGTGCCAGCAGTCTAGAGGGACGGTCCCTCTACGAGCAGTACTTC
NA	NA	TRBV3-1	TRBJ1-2	CASSPFSGYGYTF	TGTGCCAGCAGCCCCTTTAGCGGCTATGGCTACACCTTC
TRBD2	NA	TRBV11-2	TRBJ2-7	CASSFRRGAYEQYF	TGTGCCAGCAGCTTTAGGCGGGGGGCCTACGAGCAGTACTTC
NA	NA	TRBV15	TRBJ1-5	CATSSPGAGQPQHF	TGTGCCACCAGCAGTCCGGGGGCAGGCCAGCCCCAGCATTTT
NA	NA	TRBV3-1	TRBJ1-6	CASSQPGGNSPLHF	TGTGCCAGCAGCCAACCGGGAGGGAATTCACCCCTCCACTTT
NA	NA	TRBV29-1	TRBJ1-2	CSVGAPGVYGYTF	TGCAGCGTTGGGGCCCCGGGGGTCTATGGCTACACCTTC
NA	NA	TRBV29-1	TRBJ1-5	CSVVQGTSNQPQHF	TGCAGCGTGGTACAGGGAACCAGCAATCAGCCCCAGCATTTT
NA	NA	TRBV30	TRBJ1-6	CAWTSGVSSYNSPLHF	TGTGCCTGGACAAGTGGCGTCAGCTCCTATAATTCACCCCTCCACTTT
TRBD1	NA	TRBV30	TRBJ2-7	CAWSLVPGQGNEQYF	TGTGCCTGGAGTCTTGTACCGGGACAGGGAAACGAGCAGTACTTC
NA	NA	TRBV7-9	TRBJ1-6	CASSLGGGSPLHF	TGTGCCAGCTCCCTGGGGGGTGGTTCACCCCTCCACTTT
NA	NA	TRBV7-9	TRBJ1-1	CASSHASTTVNTEAFF	TGTGCCAGCAGCCATGCCTCAACCACCGTGAACACTGAAGCTTTCTTT
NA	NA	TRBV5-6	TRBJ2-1	CASSLSLLVGSSYNEQFF	TGTGCCAGCAGCCTTTCCCTGCTTGTGGGTAGCTCCTACAATGAGCAGTTCTTC
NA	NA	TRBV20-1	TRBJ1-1	CSAARAGSHTEAFF	TGCAGTGCTGCACGAGCAGGGAGCCACACTGAAGCTTTCTTT
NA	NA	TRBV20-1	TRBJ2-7	CSARPGGSYEQYF	TGCAGTGCTAGGCCCGGAGGAAGCTACGAGCAGTACTTC
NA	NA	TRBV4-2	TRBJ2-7	CASPPSYEQYF	TGTGCCTCCCCGCCGTCCTACGAGCAGTACTTC
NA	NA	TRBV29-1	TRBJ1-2	CSVGDTVTYGYTF	TGCAGCGTTGGGGACACCGTGACCTATGGCTACACCTTC
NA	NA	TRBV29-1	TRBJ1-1	CSVGAGTAGEAFF	TGCAGCGTTGGAGCGGGTACGGCAGGTGAAGCTTTCTTT
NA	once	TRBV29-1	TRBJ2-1	CSASGEKVSYNEQFF	TGCAGCGCGAGTGGCGAGAAGGTTTCCTACAATGAGCAGTTCTTC
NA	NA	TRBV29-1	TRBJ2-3	CSGRTDTQYF	TGCAGCGGCCGGACAGATACGCAGTATTTT
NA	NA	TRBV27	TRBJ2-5	CASSLPGHQETQYF	TGTGCCAGCAGTCTTCCGGGACACCAAGAGACCCAGTACTTC
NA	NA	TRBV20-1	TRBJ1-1	CSAGGTSNTEAFF	TGCAGTGCGGGGGGGACTTCGAACACTGAAGCTTTCTTT
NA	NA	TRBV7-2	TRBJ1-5	CASSLAQGNQPQHF	TGTGCCAGCAGCTTAGCACAGGGTAATCAGCCCCAGCATTTT
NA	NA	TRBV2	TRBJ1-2	CASRYSVSRAISYTF	TGTGCCAGCAGATATTCGGTCTCCAGGGCTATTAGCTACACCTTC
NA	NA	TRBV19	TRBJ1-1	CASSPGRDKMNTEAFF	TGTGCCAGTAGTCCAGGGAGGGACAAGATGAACACTGAAGCTTTCTTT
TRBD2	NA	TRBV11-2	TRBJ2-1	CASSLRLAGGPGEQFF	TGTGCCAGCAGCTTACGTCTAGCGGGGGGACCCGGTGAGCAGTTCTTC
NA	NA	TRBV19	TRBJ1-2	CASSIPRDSNYGYTF	TGTGCCAGTAGTATACCAAGGGATTCGAACTATGGCTACACCTTC
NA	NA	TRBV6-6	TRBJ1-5	CASSYSGAGQPQHF	TGTGCCAGCAGTTACTCTGGGGCGGGTCAGCCCCAGCATTTT
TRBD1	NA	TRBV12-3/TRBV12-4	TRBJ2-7	CASRLGTGRIEQYF	TGTGCCAGCAGACTTGGGACAGGGAGGATCGAGCAGTACTTC
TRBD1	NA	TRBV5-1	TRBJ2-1	CASSSPGTEEQFF	TGCGCCAGCAGCTCCCCCGGGACAGAAGAGCAGTTCTTC
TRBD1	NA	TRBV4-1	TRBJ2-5	CASSQQTGYQETQYF	TGCGCCAGCAGCCAACAGACAGGGTACCAAGAGACCCAGTACTTC
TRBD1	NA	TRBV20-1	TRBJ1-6	CSATGTVDNSPLHF	TGCAGTGCTACCGGGACAGTGGATAATTCACCCCTCCACTTT
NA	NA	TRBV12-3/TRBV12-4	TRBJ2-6	CASSILRDTLTF	TGTGCCAGCAGCATTCTCCGGGACACCCTGACTTTC
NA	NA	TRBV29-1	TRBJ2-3	CSVEDRTLRGATRADTQYF	TGCAGCGTTGAAGATCGAACCCTCCGGGGAGCTACCCGGGCAGATACGCAGTATTTT
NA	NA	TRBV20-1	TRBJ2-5	CSASSRGSQETQYF	TGCAGTGCTAGTTCGAGGGGGAGTCAAGAGACCCAGTACTTC
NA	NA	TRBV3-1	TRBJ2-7	CASSQDGRGGYEQYF	TGTGCCAGCAGCCAAGACGGGCGGGGAGGTTACGAGCAGTACTTC
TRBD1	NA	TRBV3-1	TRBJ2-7	CASSHDRVHEQYF	TGTGCCAGCAGCCACGACAGGGTCCACGAGCAGTACTTC
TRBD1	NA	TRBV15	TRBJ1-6	CATSTGQGNILPLHF	TGTGCCACCAGCACGGGACAGGGGAATATCTTACCCCTCCACTTT